These 28 T cell receptor beta chains were sequenced from one sample in a study of blood T cell repertoires in COVID-19. Clones were sequenced by immunoSEQ multiplex PCR, and TCRdb holds only the in-frame ones, with some missing. The sample has roughly 250,000 clones, about 89% seen once. The sequenced sample consisted of peripheral blood. These receptors originate from a man in his forties who had recovered from COVID-19.

The CDR3 loop reads CASSQRTSGGTGELFF. CDR3 in DNA: TGCGCCAGCAGCCAGAGGACTAGCGGGGGAACCGGGGAGCTGTTTTTT. The chain carries TRBV4-3 and TRBJ2-2; 13 bases map to TRBD2. The CDR3 contains 16 residues. CDR1 is LGHNA and CDR2 is YSLEER in the germline V gene. The J segment lost 5 bases and the V segment lost 3 bases, leaving 3 bases of the junction unmatched.

The chain has TRBV27 and TRBJ2-7; 9 bases match TRBD1. Germline values: CDR1 MNHEY, CDR2 SMNVEV (reference sequence). The CDR3 has 15 amino acids. With V trimmed by 6 bases and J by 6 bases, 12 bases remained unmatched. CDR3 DNA sequence: TGTGCCAGCAGAGTCTCCGGGACAGGGCGGGGCGAGCAGTACTTC. This codes for CASRVSGTGRGEQYF.

The chain recombines TRBV5-1 with TRBJ2-3; 13 bases align to TRBD2. Trimming removed 4 bases from V and 1 base from J; junction bases left unmatched: 3. Germline V lookup: CDR1 SGHRS, CDR2 YFSETQ. CDR3 length: 16 amino acids. DNA of the CDR3: TGCGCCAGCAGCCAAGGACTAGCGGGGGGCACAGATACGCAGTATTTT. Translated: CASSQGLAGGTDTQYF. Together with reference TRBV5-1 and TRBJ2-3, the CDR3 gives the full variable domain: KAGVTQTPRYLIKTRGQQVTLSCSPISGHRSVSWYQQTPGQGLQFLFEYFSETQRNKGNFPGRFSGRQFSNSRSEMNVSTLELGDSALYLCASSQGLAGGTDTQYFGPGTRLTVL.

The J gene is TRBJ2-7, the V gene TRBV2; TRBD1 matches at 8 bases. The CDR3 has 14 amino acids. Germline V gives CDR1 SNHLY, CDR2 FYNNEI. J gave up 2 bases and V 6 bases, and 6 bases lay outside the gene matches. CDR3 sequence reads: CASRRTGIPYEQYF. The CDR3 nucleotides are TGTGCCAGCAGGCGGACAGGGATCCCCTACGAGCAGTACTTC. The whole variable domain, filled in from reference TRBV2 and TRBJ2-7, reads EPEVTQTPSHQVTQMGQEVILRCVPISNHLYFYWYRQILGQKVEFLVSFYNNEISEKSEIFDDQFSVERPDGSNFTLKIRSTKLEDSAMYFCASRRTGIPYEQYFGPGTRLTVT.

DNA for the CDR3: TGTGCCAGCAGCTTAGGTCTAGCGGGGGCGATATACAATGAGCAGTTCTTC. Its protein is CASSLGLAGAIYNEQFF. The genes are TRBV7-9 and TRBJ2-1, with TRBD2 matching 10 bases. Germline V lookup: CDR1 SEHNR, CDR2 FQNEAQ (reference sequence). J was trimmed by 4 bases and V by 1 base; bases with no gene match: 7. The CDR3 covers 17 residues.

The chain combines TRBV19 with TRBJ2-7, with D tentatively TRBD1 (6 bases). Trimming took 2 bases from V and 7 from J, leaving 15 bases between them. Germline lookup yields CDR1 LNHDA and CDR2 SQIVND (reference sequence). The CDR3 is made up of 14 amino acids. The CDR3 protein is CASSIQPGEREQYF. In DNA, the CDR3 is TGTGCCAGTAGTATACAACCAGGGGAGAGGGAGCAGTACTTC.

The V gene is TRBV12-3 or TRBV12-4, the J gene TRBJ2-7; D gene unclear. The CDR3 is 12 amino acids. The V and J ends lost 6 bases and 3 bases respectively, with 9 bases between them. DNA of the CDR3: TGTGCCAGCAGCCGCCCGGGCTACGAGCAGTACTTC. Its translation: CASSRPGYEQYF.

In DNA form, the CDR3 reads TGCAGCGTTGGACAGACTTCCGTGGAGTACTTC. This translates into CSVGQTSVEYF. This chain links TRBV29-1 with TRBJ2-7; D possibly corresponds to TRBD1 (5 bases). Trimming cost V 4 bases and J 11 bases, with 15 bases left between them. Germline-derived CDR1 and CDR2 are SQVTM and ANQGSEA. The CDR3 consists of 11 residues.

The V gene is TRBV5-1, the J gene TRBJ2-5; unclear D gene. V lost 7 bases and J 4 bases, leaving 20 bases between the germline ends. CDR3 size: 15 residues. Germline values: CDR1 SGHRS, CDR2 YFSETQ. The CDR3, as DNA: TGCGCCAGCCTACCCCTAGGCACCCCGGGAGAGACCCAGTACTTC. Its protein product is CASLPLGTPGETQYF.

The chain combines TRBV4-3 with TRBJ2-7, with 7 bases that match TRBD1. Germline-derived CDR1 and CDR2 are LGHNA and YSLEER. This CDR3 has 14 residues. Trimming removed 5 bases from V and 2 bases from J; junction bases left unmatched: 6. The CDR3 reads CASSTRTGAYEQYF. The DNA of the CDR3 is TGCGCCAGCAGCACCCGGACAGGAGCCTACGAGCAGTACTTC.

The chain joins TRBV11-2 to TRBJ2-7; perhaps TRBD2 as D (5 bases). Germline V gives CDR1 SGHAT, CDR2 FQNNGV. The CDR3 consists of 15 residues. The V gene lost 2 bases and the J gene lost 2 bases, with 13 bases spanning the gap. The CDR3 sequence: CASSLRHGITYEQYF. CDR3 nucleotide sequence: TGTGCCAGCAGCTTAAGGCACGGGATTACCTACGAGCAGTACTTC.

This clone was detected only a few times. The chain recombines TRBV7-2 with TRBJ2-1; 10 bases map to TRBD2. J was trimmed by 4 bases and V by 0 bases; bases with no gene match: 6. Germline V CDR1 and CDR2: SGHTA, FQGNSA. The CDR3 sequence is 17 residues long. The CDR3 nucleotides are TGTGCCAGCAGCTTAGCCGCGACTAGCGGGCAATACAATGAGCAGTTCTTC. Translating gives CASSLAATSGQYNEQFF.

The genes are TRBV18 and TRBJ1-5, with D maybe TRBD1 (6 bases). The CDR3 extends over 13 amino acids. Deletions cut 5 bases from V and 5 bases from J, with 10 bases between. From germline, CDR1 is KGHSH and CDR2 LQKENI. The CDR3 nucleotides read TGTGCCAGCTCAAACAGGGCGGATCAGCCCCAGCATTTT. Its translation is CASSNRADQPQHF.

The genes are TRBV2 and TRBJ2-7, with 9 bases aligning to TRBD2. This CDR3 region has 15 residues. CDR1 SNHLY and CDR2 FYNNEI come from the germline V gene. V shed 7 bases and J 1 base; nucleotides not matched to a gene: 8. The CDR3 DNA reads as TGTGCCAGCAAGAACTGGGCGGGAGGGTCCTACGAGCAGTACTTC. Translating it yields CASKNWAGGSYEQYF.

The chain carries TRBV7-9 and TRBJ2-3; TRBD2 might be the D (6 bases). Trimming took 1 base from V and 1 from J, leaving 12 bases between them. This CDR3 comprises 16 residues. The V gene's germline CDR1 is SEHNR and CDR2 FQNEAQ (reference sequence). The CDR3 is CASSLEAGTGTDTQYF. The CDR3, as DNA: TGTGCCAGCAGCTTAGAGGCGGGGACGGGCACAGATACGCAGTATTTT.

The rearrangement links TRBV24-1 to TRBJ1-5; D is unresolved. The V end lost 10 bases, the J end lost 3 bases, and 21 bases lay between the germline ends. Germline-derived CDR1 and CDR2 are KGHDR and SFDVKD. CDR3 length: 16 amino acids. The CDR3 sequence: CATRAEGVDVNQPQHF. The DNA for the CDR3 is TGTGCCACAAGGGCCGAGGGTGTCGACGTCAATCAGCCCCAGCATTTT.

This chain joins TRBV6-2 or TRBV6-3 and TRBJ1-2; D uncertain. The ends were cut back, 4 bases at V and 5 bases at J, with 2 bases in the middle. This CDR3 comprises 10 residues. Germline CDR1 reads MNHEY; CDR2 reads SVGEGT. The CDR3 nucleotides read TGTGCCAGCAGTTCGTATGGCTACACCTTC. Translating it yields CASSSYGYTF.

V is TRBV29-1 and J is TRBJ1-1, with D possibly TRBD1 on 5 matching bases. CDR1 SQVTM and CDR2 ANQGSEA come from the germline V gene. CDR3 length equals 16 residues. Between the trimmed V and J ends, which lost 3 bases and 0 bases, there was a span of 17 bases. The CDR3 sequence: CSVDNRQGIMNTEAFF. CDR3 nucleotide sequence: TGCAGCGTTGACAATCGGCAGGGTATAATGAACACTGAAGCTTTCTTT.

This clone came up a few times. This sequence joins TRBV14 and TRBJ2-7; TRBD2 aligns across 10 bases. Trimming took 3 bases from V and 1 from J; bases not matched to a gene: 9. Germline V lookup: CDR1 SGHDN, CDR2 FVKESK. The CDR3 totals 17 residues. The CDR3 sequence is CASSQLAGEDGSYEQYF. CDR3 sequence (DNA): TGTGCCAGCAGCCAGCTAGCGGGAGAAGATGGGTCCTACGAGCAGTACTTC. Combining the CDR3 with reference TRBV14 and TRBJ2-7 gives the whole variable domain EAGVTQFPSHSVIEKGQTVTLRCDPISGHDNLYWYRRVMGKEIKFLLHFVKESKQDESGMPNNRFLAERTGGTYSTLKVQPAELEDSGVYFCASSQLAGEDGSYEQYFGPGTRLTVT.

The chain links TRBV6-6 to TRBJ2-7; a possible D gene is TRBD2 (7 bases). Germline lookup yields CDR1 MNHNY and CDR2 SVGAGI (reference sequence). The CDR3 consists of 13 residues. The V end lost 10 bases, the J end lost 2 bases, and 15 bases lay between the germline ends. The CDR3 nucleotides are TGTGCCACCACCGCGGGGGCCACCTACGAGCAGTACTTC. Amino acid sequence: CATTAGATYEQYF.

V gene TRBV7-9 combines with J gene TRBJ2-1, with 8 bases aligning to TRBD2. Germline V gene data show CDR1 as SEHNR and CDR2 as FQNEAQ (reference sequence). The length of the CDR3 is 15 residues. V lost 5 bases, J lost 5 bases, and 8 bases stayed unmatched. CDR3 DNA: TGTGCCAGCAGCATCACCGGGACTAGAAACAATGAGCAGTTCTTC. Encoded protein: CASSITGTRNNEQFF. The whole variable domain, remainder taken from reference TRBV7-9 and TRBJ2-1, is DTGVSQNPRHKITKRGQNVTFRCDPISEHNRLYWYRQTLGQGPEFLTYFQNEAQLEKSRLLSDRFSAERPKGSFSTLEIQRTEQGDSAMYLCASSITGTRNNEQFFGPGTRLTVL.

This sequence joins TRBV6-5 and TRBJ1-6; D is uncertain. The germline V gene has CDR1 MNHEY and CDR2 SVGAGI. The V end lost 6 bases, the J end lost 0 bases, and 9 bases lay between the germline ends. There are 15 residues in the CDR3. CDR3 in DNA: TGTGCCAGCAGACCTCCTAGCTCCTATAATTCACCCCTCCACTTT. Translated: CASRPPSSYNSPLHF.

J is TRBJ2-7 and V is TRBV7-9; tentatively, D is TRBD2 (5 bases). Between the trimmed V and J ends, which lost 5 bases and 7 bases, there was a span of 12 bases. CDR3 length: 12 residues. The V gene's germline CDR1 is SEHNR and CDR2 FQNEAQ (reference sequence). For the CDR3, the DNA is TGTGCCAGCAGCACTAGGGCCGGGGAGCAGTACTTC. It translates to CASSTRAGEQYF.

This chain links TRBV27 with TRBJ2-7; 7 bases match TRBD1. From germline, CDR1 is MNHEY and CDR2 SMNVEV (reference sequence). There are 15 residues in the CDR3. Trimming cost V 5 bases and J 6 bases; bases outside gene matches: 13. The CDR3 here is CASSPPGQSWREQYF. The CDR3 region has the DNA TGTGCCAGCAGTCCTCCGGGACAGAGTTGGCGCGAGCAGTACTTC.

The chain combines TRBV19 with TRBJ1-1, with 7 bases aligning to TRBD1. Germline CDR1 LNHDA, CDR2 SQIVND (reference sequence). The CDR3 sequence is 13 residues long. Losses at the gene ends were 4 bases for V and 5 bases for J; bases not matched to a gene: 4. CDR3 nucleotide sequence: TGTGCCAGTAGTAACAGGGGTGATACTGAAGCTTTCTTT. It is translated as CASSNRGDTEAFF.

The chain recombines TRBV27 with TRBJ2-3, with 9 bases lining up with TRBD1. The CDR3 covers 16 residues. Germline assignment: CDR1 MNHEY and CDR2 SMNVEV (reference sequence). Unmatched junction bases numbered 6, after V lost 2 bases and J lost 3 bases. The DNA of the CDR3 is TGTGCCAGCAGTTTAATGGACAGGGGACTAACAGATACGCAGTATTTT. Translating gives CASSLMDRGLTDTQYF.

This clone occurred a few times. The chain combines TRBV7-8 with TRBJ1-2, with D uncertain. The CDR3 spans 16 residues. CDR1 SGHVS and CDR2 FQNEAQ come from the germline V gene. V lost 5 bases and J 4 bases, leaving 20 bases between the germline ends. The CDR3 DNA reads TGTGCCAGCAGCCCCGACGGAGGGCCCCTAGCCTATGGCTACACCTTC. This gives the protein CASSPDGGPLAYGYTF. Combining the CDR3 with reference TRBV7-8 and TRBJ1-2 gives the whole variable domain GAGVSQSPRYKVAKRGQDVALRCDPISGHVSLFWYQQALGQGPEFLTYFQNEAQLDKSGLPSDRFFAERPEGSVSTLKIQRTQQEDSAVYLCASSPDGGPLAYGYTFGSGTRLTVV.

This clone has only one observation. This rearrangement joins TRBV6-5 to TRBJ1-2, with 10 bases that match TRBD1. From germline, CDR1 is MNHEY and CDR2 SVGAGI. V lost 2 bases and J lost 6; bases outside the gene matches: 9. CDR3 length: 16 amino acids. The CDR3: CASSYGDRGSLHGYTF. The CDR3 DNA reads as TGTGCCAGCAGTTACGGGGACAGGGGAAGCCTCCATGGCTACACCTTC.